Each of the 4 T cell receptor beta chains below was sequenced from the same sample in a study of cytomegalovirus exposure and HLA in healthy donors. PCR involved 60 Vbeta and 13 Jbeta primers. The assay was immunoSEQ multiplex PCR, and TCRdb's table has in-frame clones only and misses some. The sample yields about 130,000 clones, roughly 85% seen once. The sample taken for sequencing was PBMCs. These receptors were collected from a boy aged 5 to 17 in good health and CMV-seronegative.

A note on this clone: The germline gene is not matched at one end of the junction; a read error may be the cause. The same CDR3 is also encoded by other DNA sequences in this sample. The V call is TRBV5-6, the J call TRBJ1-1, with 8 bases that match TRBD1. The CDR3 contains 15 residues. Germline values: CDR1 SGHDT, CDR2 YYEEEE. The CDR3: CASSRRTGRNTEAFF. The CDR3 coding sequence is TGTGCCAGCAGCCGCCGGACAGGGCGGAACACTGAGGCTTTCTTT.

J is TRBJ2-3 and V is TRBV5-1; tentatively, D is TRBD2 (6 bases). The V and J ends lost 4 bases and 9 bases respectively, with 12 bases between them. The CDR3 has 12 residues. CDR1 is SGHRS and CDR2 is YFSETQ in the germline V gene. CDR3 in DNA: TGCGCCAGCAGCACCACTAGCTACACGCAGTATTTT. This translates into CASSTTSYTQYF.

This clone was counted once. The V gene is TRBV19, the J gene TRBJ1-2; 12 bases are shared with TRBD1. CDR1 is LNHDA and CDR2 is SQIVND in the germline V gene (reference sequence). The junction had 7 bases not matched to a gene; V was cut back by 3 bases and J by 8 bases. This CDR3 region has 15 residues. The CDR3 bases are TGTGCCAGTAGTATCCTGGGACAGGGGGCTTGGGGCTACACCTTC. It translates to CASSILGQGAWGYTF.

V gene TRBV2 combines with J gene TRBJ2-5; D gene uncertain. The closer fit of TRBJ2-7 to the DNA end suggests the J call may be wrong. Looked up from germline, CDR1 is SNHLY and CDR2 is FYNNEI. This CDR3 comprises 13 residues. CDR3 sequence: CASREVLGYEQYF. CDR3 DNA: TGTGCCAGCCGAGAGGTCCTCGGCTACGAGCAGTACTTC.